Here is one T cell receptor beta chain with its context. The data originate from a study of blood T cells in healthy people across ages. Per sample, at least 5 micrograms of total RNA were extracted. The CDR3 spans 14 residues. CDR1 is SEHNR and CDR2 is FQNEAQ in the germline V gene (reference sequence). The J segment lost 5 bases and the V segment lost 5 bases, leaving 6 bases of the junction unmatched. Next came a second PCR, run for roughly 7 to 12 cycles, which used a sample-barcoded 5' primer along with a J-beta primer mix. Each TCR beta cDNA got a 12-nucleotide random molecular identifier. TCRdb itself ran the 5' RACE reads through MiXCR, one entry per CDR3 protein. The sample carries about 570,000 distinct CDR3 sequences, roughly 28% recorded once.

V usage is TRBV7-9 and J usage is TRBJ1-1, with TRBD1 identical over 9 bases. This sequence was found in a woman in her seventies in good health. The sample was blood. Here the CDR3 reads CASSKQGAETEAFF. The CDR3 coding sequence is TGTGCCAGCAGCAAACAGGGGGCAGAGACTGAAGCTTTCTTT.